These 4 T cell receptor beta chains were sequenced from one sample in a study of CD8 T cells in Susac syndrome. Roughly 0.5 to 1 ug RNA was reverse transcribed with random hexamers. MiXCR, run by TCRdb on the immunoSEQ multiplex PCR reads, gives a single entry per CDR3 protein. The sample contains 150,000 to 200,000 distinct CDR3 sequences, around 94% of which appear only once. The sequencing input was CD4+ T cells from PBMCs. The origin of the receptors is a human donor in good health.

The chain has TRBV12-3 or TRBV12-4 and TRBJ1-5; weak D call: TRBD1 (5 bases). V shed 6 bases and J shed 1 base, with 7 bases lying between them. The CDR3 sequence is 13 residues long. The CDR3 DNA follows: TGTGCCAGCAGGGAGGGGAGCAATCAGCCCCAGCATTTT. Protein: CASREGSNQPQHF.

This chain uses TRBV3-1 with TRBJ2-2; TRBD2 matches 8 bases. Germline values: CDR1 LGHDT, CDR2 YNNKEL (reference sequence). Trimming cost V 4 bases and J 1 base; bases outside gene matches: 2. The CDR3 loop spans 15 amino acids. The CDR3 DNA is TGTGCCAGCAGCCGTAGCGGGGTGAACACCGGGGAGCTGTTTTTT. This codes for CASSRSGVNTGELFF.

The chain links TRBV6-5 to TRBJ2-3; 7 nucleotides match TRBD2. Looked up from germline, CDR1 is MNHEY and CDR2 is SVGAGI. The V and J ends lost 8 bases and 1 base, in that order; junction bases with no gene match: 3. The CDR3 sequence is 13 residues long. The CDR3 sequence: CASGGGGTDTQYF. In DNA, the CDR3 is TGTGCCAGCGGGGGGGGTGGCACAGATACGCAGTATTTT.

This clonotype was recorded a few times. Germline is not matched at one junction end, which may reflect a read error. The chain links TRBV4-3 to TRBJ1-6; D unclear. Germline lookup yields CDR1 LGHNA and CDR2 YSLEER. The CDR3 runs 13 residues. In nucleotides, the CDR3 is TGTGCCAGCAGCCAAGTAGGCGATTCACCCCTCCACTTT. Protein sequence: CASSQVGDSPLHF.